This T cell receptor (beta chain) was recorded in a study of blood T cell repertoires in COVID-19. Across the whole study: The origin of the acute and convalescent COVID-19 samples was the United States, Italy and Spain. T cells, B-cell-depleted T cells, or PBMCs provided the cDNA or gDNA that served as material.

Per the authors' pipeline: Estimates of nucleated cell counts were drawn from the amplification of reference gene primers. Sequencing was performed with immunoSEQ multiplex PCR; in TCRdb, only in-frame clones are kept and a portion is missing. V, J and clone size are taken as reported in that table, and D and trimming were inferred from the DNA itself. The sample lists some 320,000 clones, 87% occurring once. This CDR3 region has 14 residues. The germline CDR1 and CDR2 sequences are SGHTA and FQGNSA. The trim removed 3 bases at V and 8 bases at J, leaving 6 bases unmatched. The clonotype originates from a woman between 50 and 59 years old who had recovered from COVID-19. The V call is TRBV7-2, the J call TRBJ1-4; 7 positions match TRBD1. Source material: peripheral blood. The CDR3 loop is CASSFGGGKEKLFF. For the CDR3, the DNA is TGTGCCAGCAGCTTCGGAGGGGGCAAAGAAAAACTGTTTTTT.